These 31 T cell receptor beta chains were sequenced from one sample in a study of shared clonotypes between healthy human individuals. Terminally differentiated effector memory CD45RA+ cells were excluded from the naive CD8 cells, which were CD45RO-negative and positively selected for CCR7. Measured with immunoSEQ multiplex PCR; TCRdb has only the in-frame clones, and not every one. The repertoire consists of about 2.2 million clones, with just over 90% occurring once and the leading ten covering under 2%. Sequenced sample: naive CD8+ T cells from PBMCs. These receptors were taken from a young man in good health. Some clones in this sample may be carry-over from other donors' samples.

The chain combines TRBV7-9 with TRBJ2-7; D gene unclear. Germline CDR1 is SEHNR and CDR2 is FQNEAQ (reference sequence). The V and J ends lost 4 bases and 6 bases respectively, with 19 bases between them. This CDR3 spans 15 amino acids. CDR3 loop: CASSSPIIDRGEQYF. The DNA for the CDR3 is TGTGCCAGCAGCTCCCCTATCATCGACCGCGGCGAGCAGTACTTC.

This chain's CDR3 is CAISEWLAGVGTGELFF. Here the CDR3 DNA reads TGTGCCATCAGTGAGTGGCTAGCGGGAGTAGGCACCGGGGAGCTGTTTTTT. The gene calls are TRBV10-3 and TRBJ2-2, with TRBD2 identical over 10 bases. Germline CDR1 and CDR2: ENHRY and SYGVKD. Trimming removed 1 base from V and 4 bases from J; junction bases left unmatched: 6. This CDR3 is 17 amino acids long.

The genes are TRBV7-9 and TRBJ2-7; D gene ambiguous. The V end lost 3 bases, the J end lost 3 bases, and 15 bases lay between the germline ends. CDR1 and CDR2 (germline): SEHNR, FQNEAQ (reference sequence). This CDR3 has 15 residues. CDR3 residues: CASSFSPDTHYEQYF. The CDR3 nucleotides read TGTGCCAGCAGCTTCTCTCCTGACACGCACTACGAGCAGTACTTC.

The chain joins TRBV4-1 to TRBJ2-1; D unresolved. This CDR3 is 15 amino acids long. V was trimmed by 2 bases and J by 4 bases, leaving 12 bases between them. CDR1 is MGHRA and CDR2 is YSYEKL in the germline V gene. CDR3 sequence reads: CASSQRQTSYNEQFF. In DNA form, the CDR3 reads TGCGCCAGCAGCCAACGTCAAACATCTTACAATGAGCAGTTCTTC.

A word on this clone: The same CDR3 is also encoded by other DNA sequences in this sample. The chain has TRBV7-9 and TRBJ1-1; D is unresolved. Germline V gives CDR1 SEHNR, CDR2 FQNEAQ (reference sequence). Trimming cost V 3 bases and J 0 bases, with 5 bases left between them. The CDR3 runs to 13 residues. CDR3 sequence reads: CASSFPVNTEAFF. DNA for the CDR3: TGTGCCAGCAGCTTTCCCGTGAACACTGAAGCTTTCTTT.

For this clone: The same CDR3 also results from other DNA sequences found in this sample. This chain connects TRBV27 to TRBJ2-1, with D perhaps being TRBD1 or TRBD2 (5 bases each). This CDR3 is built from 14 residues. CDR1 and CDR2 (germline): MNHEY, SMNVEV (reference sequence). Trimming took 2 bases from V and 2 from J, leaving 7 bases between them. In DNA, the CDR3 is TGTGCCAGCAGTTTAGGGGGAGCCTACAATGAGCAGTTCTTC. Amino acids: CASSLGGAYNEQFF.

This chain links TRBV30 with TRBJ2-5; TRBD2 aligns across 8 bases. The CDR3 consists of 16 residues. Germline CDR1 and CDR2: GTSNPN and SVGIG (reference sequence). Trimming took 0 bases from V and 5 from J; bases not matched to a gene: 11. The chain's CDR3 is CAWSVAAGEDWETQYF. The CDR3 DNA follows: TGTGCCTGGAGTGTAGCAGCGGGAGAAGACTGGGAGACCCAGTACTTC.

The chain couples TRBV10-3 to TRBJ1-1, with D unresolved. The CDR3 is 13 residues long. In germline, CDR1 is ENHRY, CDR2 SYGVKD. V gave up 7 bases and J gave up 3 bases, with 12 bases separating them. This CDR3 is CAIMDPMDTEAFF. In DNA, the CDR3 is TGTGCCATCATGGACCCGATGGACACTGAAGCTTTCTTT.

V and J are TRBV27 and TRBJ2-5, with D tentatively TRBD1 (5 bases). The ends were cut back, 5 bases at V and 0 bases at J, with 16 bases in the middle. Germline V lookup: CDR1 MNHEY, CDR2 SMNVEV (reference sequence). CDR3 length: 16 amino acids. CDR3 DNA sequence: TGTGCCAGCAGTCCCCTTAGCAGGGCGTACCAAGAGACCCAGTACTTC. Translating it yields CASSPLSRAYQETQYF.

The V gene is TRBV28, the J gene TRBJ2-2; maybe TRBD2 (6 bases). The V end lost 3 bases, the J end lost 6 bases, and 14 bases lay between the germline ends. Germline V gene sequence: CDR1 MDHEN, CDR2 SYDVKM. This CDR3 spans 15 amino acids. In DNA form, the CDR3 reads TGTGCCAGCAGTTTCGTCGCGCGGGGAGCCGGGGAGCTGTTTTTT. It encodes CASSFVARGAGELFF.

This clone was picked up a small number of times. The chain recombines TRBV9 with TRBJ2-7; 11 bases agree with TRBD2. V gave up 0 bases and J gave up 5 bases; unmatched junction bases: 7. The CDR3 length is 16 residues. Germline CDR1 is SGDLS and CDR2 is YYNGEE. The CDR3 DNA follows: TGTGCCAGCAGCGTAGAGGTAGCGGGAGGGCCCCACGAGCAGTACTTC. Amino acid sequence: CASSVEVAGGPHEQYF.

The V call is TRBV19, the J call TRBJ2-1, with D possibly TRBD1 on 6 matching bases. This CDR3 region has 14 residues. V lost 8 bases to trimming and J lost 2 bases, with 13 bases between them. In germline, CDR1 is LNHDA, CDR2 SQIVND (reference sequence). The chain's CDR3 is CASSDSAAYNEQFF. In DNA form, the CDR3 reads TGTGCCAGTTCGGACAGTGCCGCCTACAATGAGCAGTTCTTC.

The rearrangement uses TRBV13 and TRBJ1-2, with 11 nucleotides matching TRBD1. CDR1 PRHDT and CDR2 FYEKMQ come from the germline V gene (reference sequence). V lost 3 bases, J lost 5 bases, and 2 bases stayed unmatched. CDR3 length equals 14 residues. CDR3 sequence reads: CASSLDRGPYGYTF. In DNA form, the CDR3 reads TGTGCCAGCAGCTTGGACAGGGGGCCTTATGGCTACACCTTC.

The chain uses TRBV27 and TRBJ2-1; 7 bases match TRBD2. The CDR3 runs 11 residues. The germline gives CDR1 MNHEY, CDR2 SMNVEV (reference sequence). The V gene end was trimmed by 5 bases and the J gene end by 12 bases; junction bases not matched to a gene: 4. The CDR3 DNA follows: TGTGCCAGCAGTCTAAGCGGGACGCAGTTCTTC. This codes for CASSLSGTQFF.

V usage is TRBV25-1 and J usage is TRBJ2-1; D gene uncertain. Germline CDR1 MGHDK, CDR2 SYGVNS. The CDR3 loop spans 10 amino acids. The V end lost 8 bases, the J end lost 4 bases, and 3 bases lay between the germline ends. The CDR3 nucleotides read TGTGCCAGCCAGTACAATGAGCAGTTCTTC. This translates into CASQYNEQFF.

The V and J genes are TRBV7-9 and TRBJ2-7, with 8 bases fitting TRBD2. This CDR3 is 17 amino acids long. J was trimmed by 3 bases and V by 7 bases; bases with no gene match: 17. Germline loops: CDR1 SEHNR, CDR2 FQNEAQ (reference sequence). The CDR3 loop reads CASTPGSGGPRFYEQYF. The CDR3 DNA sequence: TGTGCCAGCACCCCAGGCTCGGGAGGGCCGCGTTTCTACGAGCAGTACTTC.

J is TRBJ1-4 and V is TRBV7-6; D perhaps matches TRBD1 (5 bases). CDR3 length: 17 residues. Per the germline V gene, CDR1 is SGHVS and CDR2 is FNYEAQ. Deletions cut 4 bases from V and 0 bases from J, with 15 bases between. The CDR3 coding sequence is TGTGCCAGCAGCTCGAAGGGCAGGGTAGCAACTAATGAAAAACTGTTTTTT. This codes for CASSSKGRVATNEKLFF.

The chain joins TRBV7-9 to TRBJ2-1; D is undetermined. Germline-derived CDR1 and CDR2 are SEHNR and FQNEAQ (reference sequence). V was shortened by 7 bases and J by 12 bases, with 10 bases between the two germline ends. The CDR3 contains 10 residues. CDR3 bases: TGTGCCAGCACACCCGGGTTGCAGTTCTTC. Protein: CASTPGLQFF.

This chain connects TRBV6-5 to TRBJ2-3; 11 bases are shared with TRBD2. The germline CDR1 and CDR2 sequences are MNHEY and SVGAGI. This CDR3 contains 16 residues. Trimming took 2 bases from V and 3 from J; bases not matched to a gene: 4. The CDR3 protein is CASSYRTSGLTDTQYF. CDR3 DNA sequence: TGTGCCAGCAGTTACCGGACTAGCGGGTTGACAGATACGCAGTATTTT.

This rearrangement joins TRBV7-9 to TRBJ2-7; D uncertain. V was cut by 8 bases and J by 6 bases, with 11 bases left in between. Germline V gene lookup returns CDR1 SEHNR and CDR2 FQNEAQ (reference sequence). This CDR3 contains 11 residues. The CDR3 here is CASREIGEQYF. The CDR3 DNA reads TGTGCCAGCCGAGAGATCGGCGAGCAGTACTTC. Full variable domain (outside the CDR3, taken from reference TRBV7-9 and TRBJ2-7): DTGVSQNPRHKITKRGQNVTFRCDPISEHNRLYWYRQTLGQGPEFLTYFQNEAQLEKSRLLSDRFSAERPKGSFSTLEIQRTEQGDSAMYLCASREIGEQYFGPGTRLTVT.

The chain employs TRBV29-1 and TRBJ2-4; TRBD2 matches at 8 bases. The CDR3 runs 15 residues. Losses at the gene ends were 0 bases for V and 8 bases for J; bases not matched to a gene: 9. The germline V gene encodes CDR1 SQVTM and CDR2 ANQGSEA. CDR3 DNA sequence: TGCAGCGTTGAAGAAAGAGCGGGAGAGATATACATTCAGTACTTC. Protein sequence: CSVEERAGEIYIQYF.

V and J are TRBV7-9 and TRBJ1-2; D is ambiguous. This CDR3 contains 16 residues. Per the germline V gene, CDR1 is SEHNR and CDR2 is FQNEAQ (reference sequence). V was cut by 1 base and J by 3 bases, with 15 bases left in between. CDR3 residues: CASSLVLVGSYYGYTF. CDR3 nucleotides: TGTGCCAGCAGCTTAGTATTAGTCGGCAGCTACTATGGCTACACCTTC.

The V gene is TRBV18, the J gene TRBJ2-7; 7 bases fit TRBD2. Germline loops: CDR1 KGHSH, CDR2 LQKENI. This CDR3 comprises 16 residues. V gave up 3 bases and J gave up 2 bases; unmatched junction bases: 10. The CDR3 nucleotides are TGTGCCAGCTCACCCCCAGACAGAGCGGGACCCTACGAGCAGTACTTC. As protein: CASSPPDRAGPYEQYF.

The chain combines TRBV6-4 with TRBJ2-1; 7 positions match TRBD1. Germline V CDR1 and CDR2: MRHNA, SNTAGT. The CDR3 has 15 amino acids. V dropped 5 bases and J dropped 3; count of bases not matched to a gene: 7. The CDR3 nucleotides are TGTGCCAGCAGTAGCGACGGACAGGTCTACAATGAGCAGTTCTTC. Protein: CASSSDGQVYNEQFF.

The chain couples TRBV6-5 to TRBJ1-2; a weak D match, TRBD1 (5 bases). V lost 2 bases and J 5 bases, leaving 9 bases between the germline ends. Germline assignment: CDR1 MNHEY and CDR2 SVGAGI. The CDR3 extends over 13 amino acids. The CDR3: CASSYTDSYGYTF. CDR3 nucleotide sequence: TGTGCCAGCAGTTACACCGACAGTTATGGCTACACCTTC.

This chain connects TRBV18 to TRBJ1-1, with 7 bases matching TRBD1. This CDR3 comprises 16 residues. With 4 bases clipped from V and 5 bases from J, the junction kept 13 bases outside the gene matches. Germline-derived CDR1 and CDR2 are KGHSH and LQKENI. This chain's CDR3 is CASSLRKGAMWTEAFF. In DNA form, the CDR3 reads TGTGCCAGCTCACTTCGGAAGGGGGCGATGTGGACTGAAGCTTTCTTT. Drawing the rest from reference TRBV18 and TRBJ1-1, the complete variable domain is NAGVMQNPRHLVRRRGQEARLRCSPMKGHSHVYWYRQLPEEGLKFMVYLQKENIIDESGMPKERFSAEFPKEGPSILRIQQVVRGDSAAYFCASSLRKGAMWTEAFFGQGTRLTVV.

The chain uses TRBV27 and TRBJ1-2, with 7 bases that match TRBD1. Looked up from germline, CDR1 is MNHEY and CDR2 is SMNVEV (reference sequence). V dropped 3 bases and J dropped 10; count of bases not matched to a gene: 5. The CDR3 is 12 residues long. The CDR3 region has the DNA TGTGCCAGCAGTTTGCTGGGACAGACCTACACCTTC. Its translation: CASSLLGQTYTF.

The chain is built from TRBV7-8 and TRBJ1-5; D unresolved. Trimming cost V 8 bases and J 4 bases, with 12 bases left between them. From germline, CDR1 is SGHVS and CDR2 FQNEAQ. The CDR3 sequence is 13 residues long. In DNA, the CDR3 is TGTGCCAGCGGGTGGGGTCGTAATCAGCCCCAGCATTTT. Translating gives CASGWGRNQPQHF. Filled out from reference TRBV7-8 and TRBJ1-5, the complete variable domain reads GAGVSQSPRYKVAKRGQDVALRCDPISGHVSLFWYQQALGQGPEFLTYFQNEAQLDKSGLPSDRFFAERPEGSVSTLKIQRTQQEDSAVYLCASGWGRNQPQHFGDGTRLSIL.

The rearrangement joins TRBV7-7 to TRBJ2-1; D might be TRBD1 (5 bases). Deletions cut 5 bases from V and 6 bases from J, with 17 bases between. The length of the CDR3 is 15 residues. Germline loops: CDR1 SSHAT, CDR2 FNYEAQ (reference sequence). The chain's CDR3 is CASSPLQGPTNEQFF. In nucleotides, the CDR3 is TGTGCCAGCAGCCCACTGCAGGGCCCGACCAATGAGCAGTTCTTC. Using reference TRBV7-7 and TRBJ2-1 for the parts outside the CDR3, the full variable domain is GAGVSQSPRYKVTKRGQDVTLRCDPISSHATLYWYQQALGQGPEFLTYFNYEAQPDKSGLPSDRFSAERPEGSISTLTIQRTEQRDSAMYRCASSPLQGPTNEQFFGPGTRLTVL.

The rearrangement links TRBV11-2 to TRBJ2-1; D assignment may be TRBD1 or TRBD2 (5 bases each). Trimming took 3 bases from V and 10 from J, leaving 13 bases between them. This CDR3 spans 13 amino acids. CDR1 is SGHAT, CDR2 FQNNGV, per germline. CDR3 loop: CASSLGTSREQFF. Here the CDR3 DNA reads TGTGCCAGCAGCTTGGGGACGTCGCGAGAGCAGTTCTTC. Full variable domain (remainder filled in from reference TRBV11-2 and TRBJ2-1): EAGVAQSPRYKIIEKRQSVAFWCNPISGHATLYWYQQILGQGPKLLIQFQNNGVVDDSQLPKDRFSAERLKGVDSTLKIQPAKLEDSAVYLCASSLGTSREQFFGPGTRLTVL.

A word on this clone: Other DNA sequences within the sample encode an identical CDR3. For the CDR3, the DNA is TGTGCCAGCAGTTACTCGAGACAGGGAGGCGAAAAACTGTTTTTT. Encoded protein: CASSYSRQGGEKLFF. The chain uses TRBV6-5 and TRBJ1-4; TRBD1 agrees at 7 bases. The CDR3 length is 15 residues. Unmatched junction bases numbered 6, after V lost 0 bases and J lost 8 bases. The germline CDR1 and CDR2 sequences are MNHEY and SVGAGI.